These 6 T cell receptor beta chains originate from one sample sequenced in a study of cytomegalovirus exposure and HLA in healthy donors (dated by TCRdb to 2016 to 2017). Receptors were amplified or captured by the immunoSEQ multiplex PCR assay. A mixture of 60 forward primers for TCR Vbeta segments and 13 reverse primers for TCR Jbeta segments was used in the multiplex PCR. In its TCRdb copy, this immuneACCESS table keeps in-frame sequences only and misses some clones. Where compared with another copy, unresolved V genes explain less than half of these, and the others have no known cause. The sample profile shows a few hundred thousand clones; about 74% of them were found once. The ten largest account for around 16% of the sample. The specimen sequenced was PBMCs. These TCRs come from a man between 35 and 55 years old in good health and CMV-seronegative.

V usage is TRBV11-2 and J usage is TRBJ2-5; D not resolved. Germline V gene lookup returns CDR1 SGHAT and CDR2 FQNNGV. Trimming took 5 bases from V and 5 from J, leaving 12 bases between them. This CDR3 is built from 13 residues. CDR3 amino acids: CASSPTVRETQYF. As DNA, the CDR3 is TGTGCCAGCAGCCCCACGGTTCGGGAGACCCAGTACTTC. The full variable domain, its missing parts supplied by reference TRBV11-2 and TRBJ2-5, is EAGVAQSPRYKIIEKRQSVAFWCNPISGHATLYWYQQILGQGPKLLIQFQNNGVVDDSQLPKDRFSAERLKGVDSTLKIQPAKLEDSAVYLCASSPTVRETQYFGPGTRLLVL.

V is TRBV7-2 and J is TRBJ2-5; 11 nucleotides match TRBD2. The V segment lost 4 bases and the J segment 5 bases; nucleotides outside the gene matches: 9. The CDR3 spans 16 residues. Germline CDR1 and CDR2: SGHTA and FQGNSA. CDR3: CASSSRLAGSQETQYF. For the CDR3, the DNA is TGTGCCAGCAGCTCCAGACTAGCGGGGTCGCAGGAGACCCAGTACTTC.

The chain couples TRBV18 to TRBJ1-4; D might be TRBD1 (5 bases). Germline V lookup: CDR1 KGHSH, CDR2 LQKENI. The CDR3 length is 15 residues. The V gene lost 3 bases and the J gene lost 8 bases, with 16 bases spanning the gap. CDR3 residues: CASSPPSQGGEKLFF. Written as DNA, the CDR3 is TGTGCCAGCTCACCCCCCTCCCAGGGAGGCGAAAAACTGTTTTTT. Combining the CDR3 with reference TRBV18 and TRBJ1-4 gives the whole variable domain NAGVMQNPRHLVRRRGQEARLRCSPMKGHSHVYWYRQLPEEGLKFMVYLQKENIIDESGMPKERFSAEFPKEGPSILRIQQVVRGDSAAYFCASSPPSQGGEKLFFGSGTQLSVL.

This clone has a handful of counts. The same CDR3 is also encoded by other DNA sequences in this sample. The chain has TRBV5-1 and TRBJ1-5, with 7 bases matching TRBD1. The germline V gene encodes CDR1 SGHRS and CDR2 YFSETQ. The CDR3 totals 15 residues. Germline trimming cut 4 bases from V and 0 bases from J; bases unmatched to any gene: 4. The CDR3 nucleotides are TGCGCCAGCAGCCTGACAGGGAATAGCAATCAGCCCCAGCATTTT. Its translation is CASSLTGNSNQPQHF. The full variable domain, with the rest looked up from reference TRBV5-1 and TRBJ1-5, is KAGVTQTPRYLIKTRGQQVTLSCSPISGHRSVSWYQQTPGQGLQFLFEYFSETQRNKGNFPGRFSGRQFSNSRSEMNVSTLELGDSALYLCASSLTGNSNQPQHFGDGTRLSIL.

The rearrangement uses TRBV4-1 and TRBJ1-1; 8 bases agree with TRBD1. This CDR3 contains 16 residues. Germline V gene sequence: CDR1 MGHRA, CDR2 YSYEKL. The V and J ends lost 4 bases and 4 bases, in that order; junction bases with no gene match: 11. The CDR3 spells CASSLTILRGPTEAFF. The DNA of the CDR3 is TGCGCCAGCAGCCTCACTATTCTCAGGGGGCCCACTGAAGCTTTCTTT.

This clone was counted a few times. J is TRBJ2-4 and V is TRBV14; 9 positions match TRBD1. The V gene's germline CDR1 is SGHDN and CDR2 FVKESK. The CDR3 runs to 16 residues. J was trimmed by 3 bases and V by 4 bases; bases with no gene match: 7. CDR3 in amino acids: CASSPQGALGKNIQYF. For the CDR3, the DNA is TGTGCCAGCAGCCCACAGGGGGCTTTAGGCAAAAACATTCAGTACTTC.